This is a list of T cell receptor beta chains from one sample in a study of cytotoxic CD8 clonotypes in ibrutinib-treated CLL. Assay: immunoSEQ multiplex PCR; the TCRdb copy retains only in-frame clones and omits some. The table lists approximately 280,000 clones, approximately 79% of them singletons. The input for sequencing was PBMCs, taken at disease progression, from a patient treated with ibrutinib. These receptors came from a human donor with chronic lymphocytic leukemia. CDR3s include the opening cysteine and the closing phenylalanine or tryptophan. The D gene is left open where the match is weak. Size is stated for part of the rows, as once, few or many counts, or as a class when the clone is expanded.

D gene,clone size,J gene,V gene,CDR3 protein,CDR3 DNA
.,.,TRBJ1-1,TRBV5-4,CASSLGSGTNTEAFF,TGTGCCAGCAGCTTGGGTAGCGGGACCAACACTGAAGCTTTCTTT
.,.,TRBJ2-2,TRBV12-5,CASGLVRPLSTGELFF,TGTGCTAGTGGTTTGGTCCGACCCTTGAGCACCGGGGAGCTGTTTTTT
.,.,TRBJ2-2,TRBV28,CASSTGGPGTGELFF,TGTGCCAGTTCTACCGGAGGGCCGGGCACCGGGGAGCTGTTTTTT
.,.,TRBJ1-1,TRBV5-1,CASSIDVMNTEAFF,TGCGCCAGCAGCATTGACGTAATGAACACTGAAGCTTTCTTT
TRBD1,.,TRBJ2-1,TRBV2,CASSEGTGVSEQFF,TGTGCCAGCAGTGAGGGGACAGGGGTCAGTGAGCAGTTCTTC
.,.,TRBJ2-7,TRBV28,CASSTEYPYEQYF,TGTGCCAGCAGTACAGAGTATCCCTACGAGCAGTACTTC
.,.,TRBJ2-3,TRBV11-3,CASSTSTDTQYF,TGTGCCAGCAGCACTTCCACAGATACGCAGTATTTT
.,few,TRBJ2-7,TRBV15,CATSRSRDAYEQYF,TGTGCCACCAGCAGATCCCGGGACGCCTACGAGCAGTACTTC
TRBD2,few,TRBJ2-1,TRBV10-3,CAISSSGTYNEQFF,TGTGCCATCAGTTCAAGCGGGACCTACAATGAGCAGTTCTTC
.,.,TRBJ2-3,TRBV27,CASSLAGKGYTQYF,TGTGCCAGCAGTTTGGCGGGAAAGGGATATACGCAGTATTTT
TRBD1,.,TRBJ1-1,TRBV19,CASSIGGQKNTEAFF,TGTGCCAGTAGTATAGGGGGACAGAAGAACACTGAAGCTTTCTTT
.,.,TRBJ1-1,TRBV9,CASSVSVVSTQNTEAFF,TGTGCCAGCAGCGTGTCGGTCGTTAGCACCCAGAACACTGAAGCTTTCTTT
TRBD1,.,TRBJ2-3,TRBV27,CASSLDRVTVGTDTQYF,TGTGCCAGCAGTTTGGACAGGGTAACCGTGGGCACAGATACGCAGTATTTT
.,.,TRBJ2-2,TRBV19,CASSKGGSTGELFF,TGTGCCAGTAGTAAGGGGGGTTCCACCGGGGAGCTGTTTTTT
.,.,TRBJ2-3,TRBV4-2,CASSQGASSLFTDTQYF,TGTGCCAGCAGCCAAGGGGCTAGTTCCCTTTTCACAGATACGCAGTATTTT
TRBD2,.,TRBJ2-1,TRBV6-1,CASSETERAGATYNEQFF,TGTGCCAGCAGTGAAACAGAGAGAGCGGGGGCAACCTACAATGAGCAGTTCTTC
.,.,TRBJ2-7,TRBV19,CASSARSASYEQYF,TGTGCCAGTAGTGCCCGGAGTGCATCCTACGAGCAGTACTTC
.,.,TRBJ2-7,TRBV19,CASSIEGILYF,TGTGCCAGTAGTATAGAGGGAATACTGTACTTC
.,.,TRBJ1-3,TRBV4-1,CASSQYQDGSSGNTIYF,TGCGCCAGCAGCCAATATCAGGACGGATCCTCTGGAAACACCATATATTTT
.,.,TRBJ2-7,TRBV28,CASSLTNYEQYF,TGTGCCAGCAGCTTGACAAATTACGAGCAGTACTTC
TRBD2,.,TRBJ2-1,TRBV9,CASSVLAGGNNEQFF,TGTGCCAGCAGCGTACTGGCGGGAGGCAACAATGAGCAGTTCTTC
.,.,TRBJ2-1,TRBV15,CATSKKAYNEQFF,TGTGCCACCAGCAAAAAAGCTTACAATGAGCAGTTCTTC
.,.,TRBJ1-5,TRBV2,CALQGRGNQPQHF,TGTGCCCTCCAAGGGCGAGGCAATCAGCCCCAGCATTTT
.,once,TRBJ2-6,TRBV19,CASSTPRGAGANVLTF,TGTGCCAGTAGTACCCCTCGGGGCGCGGGGGCCAACGTCCTGACTTTC
.,.,TRBJ1-3,TRBV5-1,CASSLPGNTIYF,TGCGCCAGCAGCTTGCCCGGGAACACCATATATTTT
.,.,TRBJ2-1,TRBV11-2,CASSLAAGILHNEQFF,TGTGCCAGCAGCTTAGCGGCGGGGATCTTACACAATGAGCAGTTCTTC
TRBD2,.,TRBJ2-1,TRBV19,CASSMTSGSNEQFF,TGTGCCAGTAGTATGACTAGCGGGAGCAATGAGCAGTTCTTC
.,.,TRBJ2-7,TRBV2,CASSDPRGTPKRGGQQYF,TGTGCCAGCAGTGATCCCCGGGGGACTCCTAAACGGGGTGGTCAGCAGTACTTC
.,.,TRBJ2-1,TRBV4-1,CASSAPGRSSYNEQFF,TGCGCCAGCAGCGCCCCCGGGCGAAGCTCCTACAATGAGCAGTTCTTC
TRBD2,once,TRBJ2-3,TRBV6-1,CASRDPGGDTQYF,TGTGCCAGCAGGGATCCCGGGGGGGATACGCAGTATTTT
.,few,TRBJ1-3,TRBV4-2,CASSQDPRGTGLFGNTIYF,TGTGCCAGCAGCCAAGATCCAAGGGGTACAGGTCTATTCGGAAACACCATATATTTT
.,.,TRBJ1-2,TRBV2,CARRTPDYGYTF,TGTGCCAGACGGACCCCCGACTATGGCTACACCTTC
TRBD2,.,TRBJ2-7,TRBV7-8,CASSYLREGYEQYF,TGTGCCAGCAGTTACCTCAGGGAGGGCTACGAGCAGTACTTC
TRBD1,.,TRBJ1-2,TRBV6-5,CASSWTGGNYGYTF,TGTGCCAGCAGCTGGACAGGGGGGAACTATGGCTACACCTTC
TRBD2,.,TRBJ2-7,TRBV28,CASSLYSGGVGLRQYF,TGTGCCAGCAGTTTATATTCGGGAGGGGTCGGTCTGCGGCAGTACTTC
TRBD1,few,TRBJ2-3,TRBV4-1,CASSPRQGTKYF,TGCGCCAGCAGCCCTAGACAGGGTACGAAGTATTTT
.,.,TRBJ2-3,TRBV7-3,CASSSRPADTQYF,TGTGCCAGCAGCTCGAGGCCGGCAGATACGCAGTATTTT
TRBD2,.,TRBJ2-1,TRBV11-2,CASSRRLADFSYNEQFF,TGTGCCAGCAGCCGGCGACTAGCGGATTTCTCCTACAATGAGCAGTTCTTC
TRBD1,.,TRBJ1-6,TRBV7-9,CASSFGQGSSYNSPLHF,TGTGCCAGCAGCTTTGGACAGGGGAGCTCCTATAATTCACCCCTCCACTTT
.,.,TRBJ1-6,TRBV2,CASGRLSSYNSPLHF,TGTGCCAGCGGCCGACTGAGCTCCTATAATTCACCCCTCCACTTT
.,.,TRBJ2-7,TRBV6-5,CASSTVWADTYEQYF,TGTGCCAGCAGTACCGTCTGGGCGGACACCTACGAGCAGTACTTC
TRBD1,.,TRBJ2-7,TRBV28,CASSDPPGGREQYF,TGTGCCAGCAGTGATCCTCCAGGGGGACGCGAGCAGTACTTC
.,few,TRBJ2-2,TRBV7-6,CASSAGGTTGELFF,TGTGCCAGCAGCGCCGGGGGTACCACCGGGGAGCTGTTTTTT
TRBD1,.,TRBJ2-1,TRBV25-1,CASGDREPYNEQFF,TGTGCCAGCGGGGACAGGGAACCCTACAATGAGCAGTTCTTC
.,.,TRBJ1-5,TRBV19,CASSIVRDQPQHF,TGTGCCAGTAGTATAGTGCGGGATCAGCCCCAGCATTTT